This TCR beta chain was sequenced in a study of blood T cell repertoires in COVID-19. Study summary: From T cells, B-cell-depleted T cells, or PBMCs came the material, which was cDNA or gDNA.

Trimming left V 3 bases short and J 3 bases short, with 17 bases between. CDR3 length equals 16 residues. Germline values: CDR1 SGHRS, CDR2 YFSETQ. The data were produced by immunoSEQ multiplex PCR, yet TCRdb's version contains in-frame clones alone and is incomplete. The data contain a few hundred thousand clones, roughly 86% of them singletons. Recovery among Cohort 3 donors was established by two negative PCRs, clearance, or symptom resolution. The J gene is TRBJ2-3, the V gene TRBV5-1, with a weak D call TRBD1 (6 bases). This clonotype was obtained from a woman younger than 45 who had recovered from COVID-19. The sequenced material came from PBMCs or T cells enriched from blood (not recorded which). CDR3 amino acids: CASSWGSGVWTDTQYF. CDR3 DNA sequence: TGCGCCAGCAGCTGGGGGTCAGGGGTTTGGACAGATACGCAGTATTTT.